This T cell receptor beta chain is from a study of blood T cell repertoires in COVID-19. Study in general: Acute-phase and convalescent COVID-19 samples originated in the United States, Italy and Spain. From T cells, B-cell-depleted T cells, or PBMCs came the material, which was cDNA or gDNA.

This clone occurred a few times. Per germline, CDR1 MGHRA and CDR2 YSYEKL. The CDR3 totals 15 residues. The V and J ends lost 3 bases and 2 bases respectively, with 11 bases between them. In the original analysis: For nucleated cells, counts were estimated from reference gene primer amplification. Repertoires were generated with immunoSEQ multiplex PCR, while TCRdb's copy carries only in-frame clones and drops some. From that table come the V and J calls and clone size; the DNA was used to work out D and trimming. The top ten hold about two fifths of the sample, which has over 55,000 clones, around four fifths seen once.

The rearrangement uses TRBV4-1 and TRBJ2-1, with D tentatively TRBD1 (5 bases). This clonotype was obtained from a human donor in a cohort sampled during active COVID-19. Sequenced input: peripheral blood. In DNA form, the CDR3 reads TGCGCCAGCAGCCAGACAGCTTTACCCTACAATGAGCAGTTCTTC. Translation: CASSQTALPYNEQFF.